The clone carrying this TCR beta chain was counted ten times or more. Its target is not known. The CDR3 sequence is 15 residues long. Deletions cut 6 bases from V and 3 bases from J, with 18 bases between. In germline, CDR1 is DFQATT, CDR2 SNEGSKA (reference sequence). The data originate from a study of spatial heterogeneity in lung cancer. Notes on the study in general: Counts of expanded intratumoral alpha and beta TCRs tracked tumor mutation counts.

Time point of the sample: sample taken at primary tumor resection. Tumor, nontumor lung or frozen PBMC supplied whole RNA, sequenced without sorting. TCRdb reanalysed the 5' RACE reads using MiXCR and keeps one entry per CDR3 protein. In the table there are some 96,000 distinct CDR3 sequences, 4% to 4.5% of which are singletons. The chain joins TRBV20-1 to TRBJ2-4, with D possibly being TRBD2 (6 bases). This clonotype originated in a male donor with early-stage non-small cell lung cancer. This sample comprised lung tumor tissue, obtained at surgery. The CDR3 protein is CSATGVIGGKNIQYF. DNA of the CDR3: TGCAGTGCCACGGGGGTCATTGGTGGCAAAAACATTCAGTACTTC.